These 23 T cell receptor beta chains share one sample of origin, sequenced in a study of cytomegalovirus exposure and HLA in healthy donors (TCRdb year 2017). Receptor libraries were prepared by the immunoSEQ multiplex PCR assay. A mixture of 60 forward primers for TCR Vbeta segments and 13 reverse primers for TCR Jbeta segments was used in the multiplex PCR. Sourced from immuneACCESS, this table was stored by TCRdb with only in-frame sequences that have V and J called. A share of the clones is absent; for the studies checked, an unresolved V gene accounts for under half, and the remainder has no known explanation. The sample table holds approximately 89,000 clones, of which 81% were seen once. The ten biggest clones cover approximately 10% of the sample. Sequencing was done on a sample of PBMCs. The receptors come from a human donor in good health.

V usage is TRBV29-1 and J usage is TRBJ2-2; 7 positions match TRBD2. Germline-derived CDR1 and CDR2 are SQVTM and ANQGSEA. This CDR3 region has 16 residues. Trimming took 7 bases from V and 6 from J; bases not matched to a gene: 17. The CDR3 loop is CSGWDYTTKEAGELFF. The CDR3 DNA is TGCAGCGGATGGGACTACACAACTAAGGAGGCCGGGGAGCTGTTTTTT.

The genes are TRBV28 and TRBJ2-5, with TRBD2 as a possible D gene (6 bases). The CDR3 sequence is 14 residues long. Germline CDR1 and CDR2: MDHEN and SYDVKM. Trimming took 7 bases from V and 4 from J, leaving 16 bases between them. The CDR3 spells CASKRDFQRETQYF. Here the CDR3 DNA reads TGTGCCAGCAAACGGGACTTCCAAAGAGAGACCCAGTACTTC.

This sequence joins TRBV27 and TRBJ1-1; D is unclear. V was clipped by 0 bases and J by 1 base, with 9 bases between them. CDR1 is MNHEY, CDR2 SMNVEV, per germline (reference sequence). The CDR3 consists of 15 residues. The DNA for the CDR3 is TGTGCCAGCAGTTTATCAGCCACGGGGAACACTGAAGCTTTCTTT. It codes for CASSLSATGNTEAFF.

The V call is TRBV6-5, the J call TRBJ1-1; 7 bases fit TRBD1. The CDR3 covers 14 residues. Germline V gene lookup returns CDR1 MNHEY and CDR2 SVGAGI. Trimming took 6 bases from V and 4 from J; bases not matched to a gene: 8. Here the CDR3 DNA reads TGTGCCAGCAGCCGACTGGGACAGATCACTGAAGCTTTCTTT. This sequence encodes CASSRLGQITEAFF.

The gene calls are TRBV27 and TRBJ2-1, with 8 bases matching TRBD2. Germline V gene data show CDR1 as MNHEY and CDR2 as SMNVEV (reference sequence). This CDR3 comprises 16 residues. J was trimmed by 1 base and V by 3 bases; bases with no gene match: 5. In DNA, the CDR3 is TGTGCCAGCAGTTTTTCGGGACTAGATTCCTACAATGAGCAGTTCTTC. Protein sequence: CASSFSGLDSYNEQFF.

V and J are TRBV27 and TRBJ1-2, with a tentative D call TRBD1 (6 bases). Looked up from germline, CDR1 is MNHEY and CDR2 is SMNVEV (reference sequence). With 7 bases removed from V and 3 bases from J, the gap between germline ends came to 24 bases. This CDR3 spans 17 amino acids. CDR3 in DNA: TGTGCCAGCATCCCGTTGGGGGGGGCAATTTTTGACTATGGCTACACCTTC. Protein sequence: CASIPLGGAIFDYGYTF.

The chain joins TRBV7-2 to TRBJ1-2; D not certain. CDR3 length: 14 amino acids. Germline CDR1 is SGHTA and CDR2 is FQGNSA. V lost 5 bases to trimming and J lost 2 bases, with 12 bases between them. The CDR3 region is CASSVDNRNYGYTF. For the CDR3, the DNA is TGTGCCAGCAGCGTCGATAACAGAAACTATGGCTACACCTTC.

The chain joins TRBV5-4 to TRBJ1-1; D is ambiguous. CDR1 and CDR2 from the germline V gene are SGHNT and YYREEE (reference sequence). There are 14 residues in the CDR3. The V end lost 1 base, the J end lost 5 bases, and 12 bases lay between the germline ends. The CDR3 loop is CASSLFLSLTEAFF. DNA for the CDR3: TGTGCCAGCAGCTTGTTTTTGTCTTTGACTGAAGCTTTCTTT.

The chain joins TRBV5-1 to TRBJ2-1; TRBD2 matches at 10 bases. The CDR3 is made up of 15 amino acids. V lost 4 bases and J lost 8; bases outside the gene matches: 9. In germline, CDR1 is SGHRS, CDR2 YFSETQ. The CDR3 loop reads CASSLSSGRADEQFF. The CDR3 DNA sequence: TGCGCCAGCAGCCTTTCTAGCGGGAGAGCGGATGAGCAGTTCTTC.

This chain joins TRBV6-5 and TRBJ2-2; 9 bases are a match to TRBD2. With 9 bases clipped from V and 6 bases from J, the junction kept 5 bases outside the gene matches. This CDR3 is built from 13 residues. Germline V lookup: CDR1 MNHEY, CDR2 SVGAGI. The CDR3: CASSGLAPGELFF. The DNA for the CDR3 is TGTGCCAGTTCGGGACTAGCCCCCGGGGAGCTGTTTTTT.

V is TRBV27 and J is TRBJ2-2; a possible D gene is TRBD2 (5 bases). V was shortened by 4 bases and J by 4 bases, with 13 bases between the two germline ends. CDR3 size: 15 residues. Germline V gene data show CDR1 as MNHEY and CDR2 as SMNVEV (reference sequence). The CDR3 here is CASSYPSAGTGELFF. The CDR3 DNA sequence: TGTGCCAGCAGTTATCCCAGTGCGGGCACCGGGGAGCTGTTTTTT.

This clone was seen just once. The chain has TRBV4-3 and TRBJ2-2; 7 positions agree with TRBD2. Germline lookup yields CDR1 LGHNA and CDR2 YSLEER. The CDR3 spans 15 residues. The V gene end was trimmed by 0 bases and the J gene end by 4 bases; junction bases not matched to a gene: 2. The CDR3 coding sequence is TGCGCCAGCAGCCAAGATTGGGAGGGCACCGGGGAGCTGTTTTTT. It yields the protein CASSQDWEGTGELFF.

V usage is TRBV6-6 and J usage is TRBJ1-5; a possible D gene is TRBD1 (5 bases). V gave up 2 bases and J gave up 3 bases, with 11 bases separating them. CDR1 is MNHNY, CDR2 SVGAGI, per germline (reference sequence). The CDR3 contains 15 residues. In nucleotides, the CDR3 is TGTGCCAGCAGTTACGGGGGGTCCCTCAATCAGCCCCAGCATTTT. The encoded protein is CASSYGGSLNQPQHF.

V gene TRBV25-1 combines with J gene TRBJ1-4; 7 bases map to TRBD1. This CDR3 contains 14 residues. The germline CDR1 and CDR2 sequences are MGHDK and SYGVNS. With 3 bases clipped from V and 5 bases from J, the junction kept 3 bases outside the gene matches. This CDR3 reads CASSEQGGNEKLFF. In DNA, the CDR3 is TGTGCCAGCAGTGAGCAGGGGGGAAATGAAAAACTGTTTTTT. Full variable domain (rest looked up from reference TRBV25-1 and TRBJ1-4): EADIYQTPRYLVIGTGKKITLECSQTMGHDKMYWYQQDPGMELHLIHYSYGVNSTEKGDLSSESTVSRIRTEHFPLTLESARPSHTSQYLCASSEQGGNEKLFFGSGTQLSVL.

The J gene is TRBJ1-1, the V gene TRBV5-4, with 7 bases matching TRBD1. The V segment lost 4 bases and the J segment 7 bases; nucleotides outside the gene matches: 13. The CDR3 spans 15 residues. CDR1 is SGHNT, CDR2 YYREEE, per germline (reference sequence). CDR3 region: CASSPGQVSLFEAFF. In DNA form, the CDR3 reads TGTGCCAGCAGCCCCGGACAGGTATCCCTATTTGAAGCTTTCTTT.

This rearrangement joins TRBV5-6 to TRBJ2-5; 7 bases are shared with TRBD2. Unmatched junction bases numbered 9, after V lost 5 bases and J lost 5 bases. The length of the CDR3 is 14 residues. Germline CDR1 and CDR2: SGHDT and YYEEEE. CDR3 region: CASRLTLGGETQYF. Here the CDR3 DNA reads TGTGCCAGCAGATTGACCCTCGGGGGGGAGACCCAGTACTTC.

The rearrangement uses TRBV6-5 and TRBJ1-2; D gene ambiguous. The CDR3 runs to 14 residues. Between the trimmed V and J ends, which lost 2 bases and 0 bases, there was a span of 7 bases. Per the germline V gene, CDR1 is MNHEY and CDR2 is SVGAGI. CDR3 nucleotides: TGTGCCAGCAGTTACCATCAGACTAACTATGGCTACACCTTC. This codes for CASSYHQTNYGYTF.

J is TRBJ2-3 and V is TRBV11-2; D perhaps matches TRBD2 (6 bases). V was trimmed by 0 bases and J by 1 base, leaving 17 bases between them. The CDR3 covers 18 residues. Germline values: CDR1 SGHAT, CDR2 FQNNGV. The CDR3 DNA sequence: TGTGCCAGCAGCTTAGAGGTTCGGGGCGGGGCGGGCACAGATACGCAGTATTTT. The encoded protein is CASSLEVRGGAGTDTQYF. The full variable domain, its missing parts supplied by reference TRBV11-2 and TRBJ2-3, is EAGVAQSPRYKIIEKRQSVAFWCNPISGHATLYWYQQILGQGPKLLIQFQNNGVVDDSQLPKDRFSAERLKGVDSTLKIQPAKLEDSAVYLCASSLEVRGGAGTDTQYFGPGTRLTVL.

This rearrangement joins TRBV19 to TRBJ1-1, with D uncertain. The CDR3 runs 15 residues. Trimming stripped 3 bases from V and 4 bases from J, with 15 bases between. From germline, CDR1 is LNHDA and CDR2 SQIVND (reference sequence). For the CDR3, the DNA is TGTGCCAGTAGTATGTCGGGAGGCCTTAGCACTGAAGCTTTCTTT. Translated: CASSMSGGLSTEAFF.

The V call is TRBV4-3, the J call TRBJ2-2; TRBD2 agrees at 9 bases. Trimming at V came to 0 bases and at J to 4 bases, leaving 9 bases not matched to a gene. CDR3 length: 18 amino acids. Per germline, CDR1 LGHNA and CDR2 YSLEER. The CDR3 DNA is TGCGCCAGCAGCCAAGATCTGGTAGCGGGGGTTGGCACCGGGGAGCTGTTTTTT. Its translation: CASSQDLVAGVGTGELFF.

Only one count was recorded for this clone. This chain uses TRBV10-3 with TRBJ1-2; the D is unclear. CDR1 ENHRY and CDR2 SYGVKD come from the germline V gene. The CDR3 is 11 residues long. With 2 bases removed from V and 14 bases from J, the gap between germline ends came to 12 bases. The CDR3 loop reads CAISETEGRTF. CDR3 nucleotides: TGTGCCATCAGTGAGACAGAGGGCCGAACCTTC.

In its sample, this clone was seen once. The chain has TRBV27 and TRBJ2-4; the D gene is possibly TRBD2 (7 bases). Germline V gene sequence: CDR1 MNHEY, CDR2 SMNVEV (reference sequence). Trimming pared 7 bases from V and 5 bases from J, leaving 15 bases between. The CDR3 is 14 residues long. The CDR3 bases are TGTGCCAGCATGAGGGGGGGGGTAGAAAACATTCAGTACTTC. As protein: CASMRGGVENIQYF.

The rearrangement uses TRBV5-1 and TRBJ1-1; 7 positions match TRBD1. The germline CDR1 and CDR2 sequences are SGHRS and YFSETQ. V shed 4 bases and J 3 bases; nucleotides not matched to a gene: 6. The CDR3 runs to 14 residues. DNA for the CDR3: TGCGCCAGCAGCACTCCCCAGGGGGACACTGAAGCTTTCTTT. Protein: CASSTPQGDTEAFF.